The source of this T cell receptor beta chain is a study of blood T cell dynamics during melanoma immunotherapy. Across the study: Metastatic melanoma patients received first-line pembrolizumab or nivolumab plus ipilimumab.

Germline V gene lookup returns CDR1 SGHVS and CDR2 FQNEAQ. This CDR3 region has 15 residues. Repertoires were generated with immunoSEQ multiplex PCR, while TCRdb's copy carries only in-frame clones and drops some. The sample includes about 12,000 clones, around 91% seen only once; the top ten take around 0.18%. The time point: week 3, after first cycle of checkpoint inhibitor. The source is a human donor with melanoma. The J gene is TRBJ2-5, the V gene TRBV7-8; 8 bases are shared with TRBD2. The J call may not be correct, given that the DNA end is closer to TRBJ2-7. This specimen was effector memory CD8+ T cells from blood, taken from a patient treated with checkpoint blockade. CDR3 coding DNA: TGTGCCAGCAGCGGAACGGTAGCGGGATCCTACGAGCAGTACTTC. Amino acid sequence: CASSGTVAGSYEQYF.